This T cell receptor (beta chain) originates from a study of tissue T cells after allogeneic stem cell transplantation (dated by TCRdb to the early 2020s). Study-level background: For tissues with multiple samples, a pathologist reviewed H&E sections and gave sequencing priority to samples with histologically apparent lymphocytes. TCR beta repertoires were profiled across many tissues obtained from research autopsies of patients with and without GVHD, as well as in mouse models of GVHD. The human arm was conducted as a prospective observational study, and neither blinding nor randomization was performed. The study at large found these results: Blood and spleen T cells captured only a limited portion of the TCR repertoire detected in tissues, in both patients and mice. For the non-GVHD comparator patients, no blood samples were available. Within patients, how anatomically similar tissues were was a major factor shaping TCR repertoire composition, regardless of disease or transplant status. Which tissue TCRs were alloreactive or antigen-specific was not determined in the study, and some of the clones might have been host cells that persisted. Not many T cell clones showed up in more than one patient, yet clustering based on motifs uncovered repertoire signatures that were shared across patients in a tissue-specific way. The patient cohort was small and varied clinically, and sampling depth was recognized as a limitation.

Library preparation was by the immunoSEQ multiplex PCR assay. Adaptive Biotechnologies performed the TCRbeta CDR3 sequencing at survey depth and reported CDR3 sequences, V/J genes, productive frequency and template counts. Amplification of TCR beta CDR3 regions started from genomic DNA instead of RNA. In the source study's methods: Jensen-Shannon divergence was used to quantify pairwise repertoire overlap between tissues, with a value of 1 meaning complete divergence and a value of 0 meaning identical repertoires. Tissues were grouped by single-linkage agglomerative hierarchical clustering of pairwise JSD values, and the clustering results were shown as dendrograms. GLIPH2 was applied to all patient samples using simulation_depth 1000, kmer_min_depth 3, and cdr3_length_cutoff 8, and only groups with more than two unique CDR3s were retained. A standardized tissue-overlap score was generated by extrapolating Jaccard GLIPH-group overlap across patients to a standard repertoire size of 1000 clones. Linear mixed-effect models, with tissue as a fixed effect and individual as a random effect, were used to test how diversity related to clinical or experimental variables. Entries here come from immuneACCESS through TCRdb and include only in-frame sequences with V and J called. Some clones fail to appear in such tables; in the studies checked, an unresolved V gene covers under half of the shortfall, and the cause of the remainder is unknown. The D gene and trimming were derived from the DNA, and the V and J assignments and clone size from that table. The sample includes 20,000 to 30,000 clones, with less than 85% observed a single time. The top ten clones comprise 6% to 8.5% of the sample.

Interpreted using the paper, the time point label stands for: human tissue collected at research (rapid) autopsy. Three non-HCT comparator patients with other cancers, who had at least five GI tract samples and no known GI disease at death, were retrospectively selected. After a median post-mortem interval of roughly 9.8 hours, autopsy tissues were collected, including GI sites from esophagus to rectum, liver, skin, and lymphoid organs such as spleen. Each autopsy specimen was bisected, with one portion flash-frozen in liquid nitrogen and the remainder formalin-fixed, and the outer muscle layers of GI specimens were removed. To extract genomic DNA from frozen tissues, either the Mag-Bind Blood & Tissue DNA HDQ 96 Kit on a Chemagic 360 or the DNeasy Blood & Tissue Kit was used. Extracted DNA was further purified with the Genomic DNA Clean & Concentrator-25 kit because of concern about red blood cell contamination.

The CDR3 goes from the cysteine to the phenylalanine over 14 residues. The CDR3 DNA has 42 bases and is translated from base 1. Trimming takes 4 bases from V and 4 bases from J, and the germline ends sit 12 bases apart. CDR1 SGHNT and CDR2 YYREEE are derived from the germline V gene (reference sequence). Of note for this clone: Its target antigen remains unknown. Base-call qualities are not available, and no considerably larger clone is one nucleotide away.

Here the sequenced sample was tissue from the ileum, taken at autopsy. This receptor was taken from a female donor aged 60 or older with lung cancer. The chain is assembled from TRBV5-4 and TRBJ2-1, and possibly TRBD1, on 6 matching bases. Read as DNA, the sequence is TGTGCCAGCAGCCCTATAACAGGGTACAATGAGCAGTTCTTC. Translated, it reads CASSPITGYNEQFF.